This T cell receptor (beta chain) was retrieved from a study of vaccination and CD4 T cells after COVID-19 (dated by TCRdb to 2022 to 2024). Turning to the overall study: Convalescent patients had a positive SARS-CoV-2 result on nasal swab PCR, and of these patients, some 10 had mild disease and one had severe disease. Participants got two doses of the Pfizer-BioNTech BNT162b2 vaccine (n=8) or two doses of the Moderna mRNA-1273 vaccine (n=2). Overlapping spike peptide pools from SARS-CoV-2 and from the common cold coronaviruses HCoV-NL63, HCoV-OC43 and HCoV-229E were used as culture stimuli. As controls, cultures received a CEFX viral epitope pool (the positive control), an HIV-1 Nef peptide pool (the negative control), or no peptide at all. Post-vaccine blood samples were obtained a median of approximately 74 days after the second vaccine dose, with a range of roughly 13 to 250 days. In around 9 COVID-19 convalescent patients and 4 infection-naive healthy vaccine recipients, researchers compared the spike-specific CD4+ TCR repertoire from before mRNA vaccination with the repertoire from after. The convalescent cohort comprised six males and four females, including two Hispanic individuals, seven Caucasians, two Asians and one multiracial person. Post-COVID blood samples from convalescent patients were collected a median of roughly 100 days after diagnosis, with a range of roughly 30 to 161 days.

Inclusive of the bounding cysteine and phenylalanine, the CDR3 is 15 residues long. CDR3 DNA is the only sequence kept; it has 45 bases, read in frame from the first base. V has 4 bases trimmed and J has 5 bases trimmed; junction bases matching no gene number 7. The germline V gene encodes CDR1 SGHNT and CDR2 YYREEE (reference sequence). According to the study, the label for this sample's treatment or condition signals: approximately 11-day PBMC culture with coronavirus spike peptide pools or control peptides (ViraFEST assay). The study used the ViraFEST assay, which expanded antigen-specific T cells with peptide pools and then identified expanded clonotypes by TCR sequencing. The convalescent patients' positive SARS-CoV-2 PCR tests fell between March and December 2020, which was before the Alpha, Beta and Delta variants emerged in the United States. Each well held 2.2 million or so PBMCs cultured with 9 to 10 ug/ml peptide pools in IMDM containing roughly 5% human AB serum and 7.5 to 10 IU/ml IL-2. Half of the culture medium was replaced with fresh IL-2-containing medium on days 3 and 7. Once the cells had been in culture for roughly 10 days, the EasySep CD4+ T cell isolation kit was used to isolate CD4+ T cells by negative selection. Ficoll-Paque Plus gradient centrifugation was used to isolate PBMCs from whole blood, and the isolated PBMCs were then either used fresh or cryopreserved at -140C. Each culture condition was generally run in triplicate wells.

Overall results and qualifications from the work: Although the median number of SARS-CoV-2-reactive clonotypes went up from approximately 20 after infection to some 37 after vaccination, the increase was not significant. The number of convalescent patients in the study was relatively small, and the study did not examine early timepoints following natural infection. Nearly all vaccine-specific clones in convalescent patients (304 of 307) were mono-reactive for SARS-CoV-2 spike rather than cross-reactive with common cold coronaviruses. Among the post-vaccine SARS-CoV-2-reactive clones in convalescent patients, a median approximately 90% showed up only after vaccination, which suggests vaccine-specific priming.

Library preparation was by PCR. TCR sequencing of DNA from cultured CD4+ T cells used the Oncomine TCR Beta short-read assay at the Johns Hopkins FTIC core. The QIAamp micro DNA kit was used to extract genomic DNA from the cultured CD4+ T cells. Oncomine TCR Beta libraries from cultured CD4+ T cells were pooled using unique dual indexes and sequenced on an Illumina iSeq 100. For the original study's pipeline: Non-productive sequences were filtered out, and CDR3s that did not start with C, did not end with F or W, or were shorter than 7 amino acids were discarded. The MANAFEST web application identified antigen-specific clonotypes by comparing peptide-stimulated wells against reference wells and other culture wells. Positive clones required FDR below 0.05, an odds ratio above 5, and productive frequency above 0.1% in at least two of three replicate wells. Cross-reactive clonotypes were defined as significantly expanded in both SARS-CoV-2 spike wells and at least one common cold coronavirus spike condition. Using R version 3.6.1, CDR3 homology was evaluated through Levenshtein distances (stringdist) along with unrooted phylogenetic trees (ape). The public reads were reprocessed in TCRdb via fastp at Q25 and MiXCR, keeping in-frame beta chains. A single entry per CDR3 protein holds the most common genes and DNA from its merged rows. In this record, the V and J calls reflect TCRdb's handling and not the investigators' own analysis. The sample yields some 15,000 distinct CDR3 sequences; 36% were counted once. The ten largest clones capture about a sixth of the sample.

On this clonotype itself: What this receptor recognizes is not known. Base quality data are lacking; no much larger clone is found one base away.

This TCR was recovered from a human donor with COVID-19. The sequencing sample was made of cultured CD4+ T cells from blood. The chain is made from TRBV5-4 and TRBJ2-3; the junction holds 10 bases that match TRBD1. The CDR3 in this case is CASSRQGAWIDTQYF. In nucleotides, the sequence is TGTGCCAGCAGCCGACAGGGGGCATGGATAGATACGCAGTATTTT. With the portions outside the CDR3 filled from the reference TRBV5-4 and TRBJ2-3 genes, the complete variable region becomes ETGVTQSPTHLIKTRGQQVTLRCSSQSGHNTVSWYQQALGQGPQFIFQYYREEENGRGNFPPRFSGLQFPNYSSELNVNALELDDSALYLCASSRQGAWIDTQYFGPGTRLTVL.